The 24 T cell receptor beta chains below all came from one sample that was sequenced in a study of blood T cell repertoires in COVID-19. TCRdb's table, derived via immunoSEQ multiplex PCR, lists solely in-frame clones and lacks some. This sample has 250,000 or so clones, with 88% found just once. The specimen was peripheral blood. These receptors all stem from a woman under 40 with acute or convalescent COVID-19.

The J gene is TRBJ1-1, the V gene TRBV10-3, with 9 bases identical to TRBD1. Germline CDR1 reads ENHRY; CDR2 reads SYGVKD. The CDR3 loop spans 12 amino acids. The trim removed 6 bases at V and 7 bases at J, leaving 3 bases unmatched. The CDR3 DNA reads TGTGCCATCAGCCAGGGACAGGGTGAAGCTTTCTTT. This sequence encodes CAISQGQGEAFF.

This rearrangement joins TRBV7-6 to TRBJ2-1; perhaps TRBD1 as D (6 bases). V dropped 2 bases and J dropped 7 bases, with 9 bases sitting between them. CDR1 is SGHVS and CDR2 is FNYEAQ in the germline V gene. The CDR3 consists of 13 residues. The DNA of the CDR3 is TGTGCCAGCAGCTTAAGTCAGGGGAATGAGCAGTTCTTC. Amino acid sequence: CASSLSQGNEQFF.

This clone was seen a single time. This sequence joins TRBV4-3 and TRBJ1-4, with a weak D call TRBD1 (6 bases). This CDR3 contains 15 residues. The germline gives CDR1 LGHNA, CDR2 YSLEER. V dropped 4 bases and J dropped 3 bases, with 12 bases sitting between them. The CDR3 DNA is TGCGCCAGCAGCCCCTCACAGGGACCTAATGAAAAACTGTTTTTT. It yields the protein CASSPSQGPNEKLFF.

This rearrangement joins TRBV5-6 to TRBJ1-1; tentatively, D is TRBD1 (6 bases). With 3 bases removed from V and 2 bases from J, the gap between germline ends came to 11 bases. The CDR3 spans 14 residues. Germline CDR1 reads SGHDT; CDR2 reads YYEEEE. Here the CDR3 reads CASSSRGANTEAFF. CDR3 coding DNA: TGTGCCAGCAGCTCCAGGGGAGCAAACACTGAAGCTTTCTTT. Using reference TRBV5-6 and TRBJ1-1 for the parts outside the CDR3, the full variable domain is DAGVTQSPTHLIKTRGQQVTLRCSPKSGHDTVSWYQQALGQGPQFIFQYYEEEERQRGNFPDRFSGHQFPNYSSELNVNALLLGDSALYLCASSSRGANTEAFFGQGTRLTVV.

The chain has TRBV18 and TRBJ2-7; D is perhaps TRBD1 (5 bases). Per germline, CDR1 KGHSH and CDR2 LQKENI. This CDR3 has 12 residues. The V end lost 4 bases, the J end lost 2 bases, and 6 bases lay between the germline ends. CDR3 in amino acids: CASSQDTYEQYF. For the CDR3, the DNA is TGTGCCAGCTCACAGGACACCTACGAGCAGTACTTC.

This chain links TRBV5-4 with TRBJ1-1, with a possible D match to TRBD1 (5 bases). V dropped 0 bases and J dropped 2 bases, with 8 bases sitting between them. Germline V lookup: CDR1 SGHNT, CDR2 YYREEE (reference sequence). The CDR3 has 14 residues. Here the CDR3 reads CASSLAGDNTEAFF. DNA for the CDR3: TGTGCCAGCAGCTTGGCGGGGGATAACACTGAAGCTTTCTTT.

This chain links TRBV12-3 or TRBV12-4 with TRBJ2-5; D is perhaps TRBD2 (6 bases). With 3 bases removed from V and 5 bases from J, the gap between germline ends came to 10 bases. The CDR3 length is 13 residues. The CDR3 here is CASSFVGGETQYF. CDR3 in DNA: TGTGCCAGCAGTTTCGTTGGGGGGGAGACCCAGTACTTC.

The CDR3 region is CASSPDRASTDTQYF. In DNA, the CDR3 is TGTGCCAGCAGCCCCGACAGGGCTAGCACAGATACGCAGTATTTT. The gene calls are TRBV6-6 and TRBJ2-3; 7 bases are a match to TRBD1. V shed 6 bases, J shed 0 bases, and the junction held 6 bases outside the gene matches. Germline V gives CDR1 MNHNY, CDR2 SVGAGI (reference sequence). The CDR3 has 15 residues.

V gene TRBV30 combines with J gene TRBJ2-3; maybe TRBD2 (6 bases). V was trimmed by 2 bases and J by 4 bases, leaving 16 bases between them. This CDR3 contains 15 residues. Germline-derived CDR1 and CDR2 are GTSNPN and SVGIG (reference sequence). This CDR3 reads CAWSIGGQSADTQYF. The CDR3 region has the DNA TGTGCCTGGAGTATCGGGGGTCAAAGCGCAGATACGCAGTATTTT. Full variable domain (remainder filled in from reference TRBV30 and TRBJ2-3): SQTIHQWPATLVQPVGSPLSLECTVEGTSNPNLYWYRQAAGRGLQLLFYSVGIGQISSEVPQNLSASRPQDRQFILSSKKLLLSDSGFYLCAWSIGGQSADTQYFGPGTRLTVL.

This clone occurred a few times. The rearrangement links TRBV27 to TRBJ2-4, with 7 bases lining up with TRBD1. The CDR3 sequence is 18 residues long. Trimming took 5 bases from V and 1 from J; bases not matched to a gene: 14. The germline V gene has CDR1 MNHEY and CDR2 SMNVEV (reference sequence). Here the CDR3 reads CASSPITGAVRAKNIQYF. The CDR3 bases are TGTGCCAGCAGTCCAATTACAGGGGCAGTCCGGGCCAAAAACATTCAGTACTTC.

Worth noting for this clone: This specimen includes other DNA sequences encoding the same CDR3. The rearrangement joins TRBV9 to TRBJ1-1; no firm D call. The length of the CDR3 is 13 residues. V was shortened by 0 bases and J by 1 base, with 4 bases between the two germline ends. The germline gives CDR1 SGDLS, CDR2 YYNGEE. CDR3 nucleotides: TGTGCCAGCAGCGTAGCCGGGAACACTGAAGCTTTCTTT. It specifies CASSVAGNTEAFF.

This sequence joins TRBV14 and TRBJ1-2, with 8 bases aligning to TRBD1. Trimming at V came to 4 bases and at J to 3 bases, leaving 4 bases not matched to a gene. This CDR3 is built from 14 residues. Germline CDR1 reads SGHDN; CDR2 reads FVKESK. In nucleotides, the CDR3 is TGTGCCAGCAGCCTGGTGACAGGGGACTATGGCTACACCTTC. Protein product: CASSLVTGDYGYTF.

This clone is a singleton in its sample. At one boundary the junction diverges from the germline segment, which might be a read error. The chain links TRBV5-1 to TRBJ2-7; TRBD2 matches at 8 bases. Germline CDR1 is SGHRS and CDR2 is YFSETQ. The CDR3 spans 14 residues. The DNA for the CDR3 is TGCGCCAGCAGTTTGGACGGGAGGGCCATGGAGCAGTACTTC. It codes for CASSLDGRAMEQYF.

The chain couples TRBV19 to TRBJ1-1, with D possibly matching TRBD1 (5 bases). The CDR3 covers 11 residues. Germline CDR1 is LNHDA and CDR2 is SQIVND (reference sequence). V lost 6 bases and J 8 bases, leaving 10 bases between the germline ends. CDR3 loop: CASRRGQEAFF. CDR3 in DNA: TGTGCCAGTAGGCGAGGACAAGAAGCTTTCTTT.

This chain connects TRBV6-2 or TRBV6-3 to TRBJ1-1; a possible D gene is TRBD1 (5 bases). CDR1 and CDR2 (germline): MNHEY, SVGEGT. This CDR3 is built from 13 residues. V lost 4 bases, J lost 7 bases, and 13 bases lay in between. CDR3: CASSSDSLNEAFF. The CDR3 coding sequence is TGTGCCAGCAGTTCCGACAGTCTTAATGAAGCTTTCTTT.

This clone showed up just a few times. V is TRBV3-1 (or the pseudogene TRBV3-2) and J is TRBJ1-3; D is unresolved. This CDR3 spans 14 amino acids. CDR1 is LGHDT, CDR2 YNNKEL, per germline (reference sequence). Between the trimmed V and J ends, which lost 0 bases and 4 bases, there was a span of 7 bases. CDR3 amino acids: CASSQDSGGNTIYF. In DNA, the CDR3 is TGTGCCAGCAGCCAAGATAGCGGGGGAAACACCATATATTTT.

CDR3 sequence (DNA): TGTGCCAGCAGCGTACAGGGGAACACCGGGGAGCTGTTTTTT. Amino acids: CASSVQGNTGELFF. This chain links TRBV9 with TRBJ2-2; maybe TRBD1 (5 bases). CDR1 is SGDLS and CDR2 is YYNGEE in the germline V gene. The CDR3 runs 14 residues. V was cut by 1 base and J by 1 base, with 5 bases left in between.

V usage is TRBV11-3 and J usage is TRBJ1-1; D possibly corresponds to TRBD1 (5 bases). V lost 1 base and J lost 11, with 14 bases in between. The CDR3 length is 13 residues. Germline V lookup: CDR1 SGHNT, CDR2 YENEEA. CDR3 sequence reads: CASSLVGDTGAFF. CDR3 sequence (DNA): TGTGCCAGCAGCTTAGTAGGGGATACGGGCGCTTTCTTT.

DNA of the CDR3: TGTGCCATCAGGGGATTACTAGCGGCAGGGGGGCCTTCGAATGAGCAGTTCTTC. The encoded protein is CAIRGLLAAGGPSNEQFF. The V call is TRBV10-3, the J call TRBJ2-1; D might be TRBD2 (8 bases). Germline CDR1 ENHRY, CDR2 SYGVKD. This CDR3 region has 18 residues. Trimming removed 6 bases from V and 7 bases from J, with 28 bases in between.

The genes are TRBV5-1 and TRBJ2-7; 8 nucleotides align to TRBD1. CDR3 size: 13 residues. V lost 4 bases, J lost 3 bases, and 3 bases stayed unmatched. Per germline, CDR1 SGHRS and CDR2 YFSETQ. CDR3: CASSLDRVYEQYF. In nucleotides, the CDR3 is TGCGCCAGCAGCCTGGACAGGGTCTACGAGCAGTACTTC. The entire variable domain, with the rest obtained from reference TRBV5-1 and TRBJ2-7, is as follows: KAGVTQTPRYLIKTRGQQVTLSCSPISGHRSVSWYQQTPGQGLQFLFEYFSETQRNKGNFPGRFSGRQFSNSRSEMNVSTLELGDSALYLCASSLDRVYEQYFGPGTRLTVT.

The chain employs TRBV13 and TRBJ2-3, with TRBD2 identical over 8 bases. Looked up from germline, CDR1 is PRHDT and CDR2 is FYEKMQ (reference sequence). J lost 4 bases, V lost 0 bases, and 6 bases had no gene match. This CDR3 is 16 amino acids long. The CDR3 DNA reads TGTGCCAGCAGCTTAGGTCGCAGCGGGAGTTCAGATACGCAGTATTTT. This gives the protein CASSLGRSGSSDTQYF.

The chain recombines TRBV7-8 with TRBJ2-7; 10 bases fit TRBD2. Trimming removed 1 base from V and 2 bases from J; junction bases left unmatched: 5. Germline V gives CDR1 SGHVS, CDR2 FQNEAQ. The CDR3 runs to 16 residues. CDR3 coding DNA: TGTGCCAGCAGCTTAGGGACTAGCGGAAAACCCTACGAGCAGTACTTC. It is translated as CASSLGTSGKPYEQYF.

In this sample, this clone turned up once. The chain combines TRBV7-9 with TRBJ2-1; possible D gene TRBD2, 6 bases. CDR1 and CDR2 (germline): SEHNR, FQNEAQ (reference sequence). The length of the CDR3 is 14 residues. V lost 5 bases and J 12 bases, leaving 20 bases between the germline ends. The CDR3 nucleotides read TGTGCCAGCAGCGGAGACGGGAGTGCCCCCGTGCAGTTCTTC. Translating it yields CASSGDGSAPVQFF. Variable domain in full (rest from reference TRBV7-9 and TRBJ2-1): DTGVSQNPRHKITKRGQNVTFRCDPISEHNRLYWYRQTLGQGPEFLTYFQNEAQLEKSRLLSDRFSAERPKGSFSTLEIQRTEQGDSAMYLCASSGDGSAPVQFFGPGTRLTVL.

The rearrangement uses TRBV7-9 and TRBJ2-2; 11 nucleotides agree with TRBD2. Germline assignment: CDR1 SEHNR and CDR2 FQNEAQ (reference sequence). Trimming removed 5 bases from V and 1 base from J; junction bases left unmatched: 3. This CDR3 region has 16 residues. CDR3 DNA sequence: TGTGCCAGCAGCCCGACTAGCGGGAAGAACACCGGGGAGCTGTTTTTT. Protein: CASSPTSGKNTGELFF.